Listed here are 18 T cell receptor beta chains from one sample, sequenced in a study of regulatory T cells in long-lasting Graves disease. Regarding time point: newly diagnosed GD, antithyroid drugs for less than 3 months. PBMCs provided the RNA from which the TCR library was made. Arm-PCR of CDR3 regions and iRepertoire HTBI primers were used to build TCR beta libraries. Via MiXCR, TCRdb re-called the multiplex PCR reads, giving one row per CDR3 protein. The table has hundreds of thousands of distinct CDR3 sequences, more than 10% seen once; the top ten hold approximately 9%. The sample was also reused in another study, on T cells in Graves' hyperthyroidism and ophthalmopathy.

The sequencing used peripheral blood mononuclear cells (PBMCs), collected at new diagnosis, from a patient treated with antithyroid drugs. These receptors all come from a young woman with Graves disease.

This clonotype has just a few counts. A much larger clone sits a single nucleotide away, making a read error possible. This chain connects TRBV27 to TRBJ2-7; no firm D call. The V end was cut by 4 bases, the J end by 4 bases, with 11 bases between. CDR3 size: 13 residues. Per the germline V gene, CDR1 is MNHEY and CDR2 is SMNVEV (reference sequence). This CDR3 reads CASSSSTGYEQYF. DNA of the CDR3: TGTGCCAGCAGTTCATCGACCGGTTACGAGCAGTACTTC.

This clonotype was seen ten or more times. The chain is built from TRBV6-2 or TRBV6-3 and TRBJ2-7, with D perhaps matching TRBD1 (6 bases). V gave up 5 bases and J gave up 7 bases, with 12 bases separating them. Germline-derived CDR1 and CDR2 are MNHEY and SVGEGT. The CDR3 runs to 12 residues. In nucleotides, the CDR3 is TGTGCCAGCAGTACCGGACAGTGGGAGCAGTACTTC. It encodes CASSTGQWEQYF.

V gene TRBV9 combines with J gene TRBJ2-1, with D maybe TRBD2 (6 bases). The J call is in doubt because the DNA end fits TRBJ2-5 better. Germline CDR1 and CDR2: SGDLS and YYNGEE. The CDR3 extends over 14 amino acids. This chain's CDR3 is CASAPGGSEETQYF. DNA of the CDR3: TGTGCCAGCGCGCCTGGGGGGAGCGAGGAGACCCAGTACTTC.

The table lists this clonotype with a few counts. This chain uses TRBV5-1 with TRBJ2-2; 10 positions match TRBD1. Germline CDR1 reads SGHRS; CDR2 reads YFSETQ. With 7 bases clipped from V and 5 bases from J, the junction kept 5 bases outside the gene matches. The CDR3 runs 14 residues. DNA for the CDR3: TGCGCCAGCCGGGGACAGGGGAGTACCGGGGAGCTGTTTTTT. Translation: CASRGQGSTGELFF.

This clonotype was counted at least ten times. The chain combines TRBV27 with TRBJ1-1, with unresolved D. CDR3 length: 13 residues. The V end lost 8 bases, the J end lost 0 bases, and 10 bases lay between the germline ends. Looked up from germline, CDR1 is MNHEY and CDR2 is SMNVEV (reference sequence). CDR3 sequence: CASASVMNTEAFF. Here the CDR3 DNA reads TGTGCCAGCGCCAGTGTCATGAACACTGAAGCTTTCTTT.

Comment on this clonotype: Mismatch with germline at one junction end may stem from a read error. V usage is TRBV28 and J usage is TRBJ1-5; perhaps TRBD1 as D (5 bases). This CDR3 has 15 residues. Per the germline V gene, CDR1 is MDHEN and CDR2 is SYDVKM. CDR3 residues: CASILQGRSNQPQHF. In nucleotides, the CDR3 is TGTGCTAGCATCCTGCAGGGCCGTAGCAATCAGCCCCAGCATTTT. Complete variable domain (other parts from reference TRBV28 and TRBJ1-5): DVKVTQSSRYLVKRTGEKVFLECVQDMDHENMFWYRQDPGLGLRLIYFSYDVKMKEKGDIPEGYSVSREKKERFSLILESASTNQTSMYLCASILQGRSNQPQHFGDGTRLSIL.

Of note for this clonotype: A clone one base away is much larger, so this may be a read error. The CDR3 end shows no conserved phenylalanine or tryptophan, and so a read error is likely. The genes are TRBV20-1 and TRBJ2-5; D not resolved. CDR1 and CDR2 from the germline V gene are DFQATT and SNEGSKA (reference sequence). V lost 1 base and J 0 bases, leaving 6 bases between the germline ends. This CDR3 is built from 13 residues. The CDR3 DNA follows: TGCAGTGCTAGAGTGGAGTACCAAGAGACCCAGTACGTC. Residues: CSARVEYQETQYV.

This clonotype was seen more than once but under ten times. The chain recombines TRBV6-4 with TRBJ2-2; TRBD2 matches 7 bases. The CDR3 is 14 residues long. With V trimmed by 6 bases and J by 4 bases, 5 bases remained unmatched. CDR1 is MRHNA, CDR2 SNTAGT, per germline. CDR3 residues: CASRESGTTGELFF. CDR3 in DNA: TGTGCCAGCAGAGAAAGCGGGACCACCGGGGAGCTGTTTTTT.

A word on this clonotype: Only one base separates this from a far larger clonotype, so it likely reflects a read error. The chain couples TRBV7-3 to TRBJ2-1; D is undetermined. The J call may be in error: the DNA end matches TRBJ2-5 better. Per germline, CDR1 SGHTA and CDR2 FQGTGA. This CDR3 has 14 amino acids. The CDR3 coding sequence is TGTGCCAGCAACAAATCCGGCTCGCCGGAGACCCAGTACTTC. Translation gives CASNKSGSPETQYF.

CDR3 DNA sequence: TGTGCCAGCAGCCAAGGTCAGGGGGGCCGAAACACCATATATTTT. Encoded protein: CASSQGQGGRNTIYF. The chain employs TRBV4-2 and TRBJ1-3, with 7 bases lining up with TRBD1. Losses at the gene ends were 1 base for V and 5 bases for J; bases not matched to a gene: 5. The CDR3 runs to 15 residues. Looked up from germline, CDR1 is LGHNA and CDR2 is YNFKEQ.

A note on this clonotype: A read error likely explains this, since a far larger clone differs by one base. The chain carries TRBV13 and TRBJ1-1, with D perhaps matching TRBD1 (5 bases). The germline CDR1 and CDR2 sequences are PRHDT and FYEKMQ (reference sequence). The CDR3 sequence is 15 residues long. CDR3 residues: CASNRQTEKNTEGFF. CDR3 nucleotides: TGTGCCAGCAATCGTCAGACAGAGAAGAACACTGAAGGTTTCTTT.

This clonotype was detected only a few times. The rearrangement links TRBV10-3 to TRBJ1-1, with a possible D match to TRBD1 (5 bases). V lost 6 bases to trimming and J lost 3 bases, with 11 bases between them. There are 13 residues in the CDR3. The germline gives CDR1 ENHRY, CDR2 SYGVKD. CDR3: CAIRADIDTEAFF. DNA for the CDR3: TGTGCCATCAGGGCGGACATTGACACTGAAGCTTTCTTT.

The CDR3 loop is CASSQGRGEAGGYTF. CDR3 DNA: TGTGCCAGCAGCCAAGGAAGGGGGGAAGCTGGAGGCTACACCTTC. The chain joins TRBV4-2 to TRBJ1-2, with a possible D match to TRBD1 (6 bases). Germline V lookup: CDR1 LGHNA, CDR2 YNFKEQ. Trimming pared 1 base from V and 8 bases from J, leaving 17 bases between. The CDR3 has 15 residues.

This rearrangement joins TRBV20-1 to TRBJ2-1; 8 nucleotides match TRBD1. Germline V gene sequence: CDR1 DFQATT, CDR2 SNEGSKA (reference sequence). With 4 bases clipped from V and 1 base from J, the junction kept 6 bases outside the gene matches. CDR3 length: 15 amino acids. The CDR3 spells CSAIGQGGSYNEQFF. The CDR3 region has the DNA TGCAGTGCTATAGGACAGGGTGGGTCCTACAATGAGCAGTTCTTC.

The V gene is TRBV20-1, the J gene TRBJ2-1; 9 bases agree with TRBD1. CDR3 length: 14 amino acids. Trimming cost V 6 bases and J 4 bases; bases outside gene matches: 7. Germline CDR1 and CDR2: DFQATT and SNEGSKA (reference sequence). The CDR3 DNA is TGCAGTGCCGTGGACAGGGGACGTTACAATGAGCAGTTCTTC. Protein product: CSAVDRGRYNEQFF.

There are many counts of this clonotype. The chain uses TRBV10-2 and TRBJ2-7; D is tentatively TRBD1 or TRBD2 (5 bases each). Trimming pared 6 bases from V and 0 bases from J, leaving 15 bases between. CDR1 and CDR2 (germline): WSHSY, SAAADI. There are 15 residues in the CDR3. The CDR3 protein is CASRGTGGGSYEQYF. The DNA of the CDR3 is TGCGCCAGCAGGGGAACAGGTGGGGGCTCCTACGAGCAGTACTTC.

This clonotype was seen at least ten times. The CDR3 reads CASSYAAGGGEKLFF. CDR3 nucleotides: TGTGCCAGCAGTTACGCGGCAGGGGGAGGTGAAAAACTGTTTTTT. V and J are TRBV6-5 and TRBJ1-4; 7 positions agree with TRBD1. The CDR3 consists of 15 residues. CDR1 and CDR2 from the germline V gene are MNHEY and SVGAGI. V trimming: 2 bases; J trimming: 7 bases; junction bases outside the gene matches: 7.

For this clonotype: This is likely a read error, given that the CDR3 carries no conserved phenylalanine or tryptophan at its end. The V gene is TRBV5-6, the J gene TRBJ2-1, with a weak D call TRBD2 (5 bases). The CDR3 sequence is 17 residues long. Germline CDR1 and CDR2: SGHDT and YYEEEE. Trimming removed 4 bases from V and 7 bases from J, with 24 bases in between. The DNA for the CDR3 is TGTGCCAGCAGCGCGGCCGGTATCTTTCGGGGTCAGAATGAGCAGTTCGTC. This codes for CASSAAGIFRGQNEQFV.